The rows below give T cell receptor beta chains drawn from one sample of a study of blood T cell repertoires in COVID-19. Sequencing was performed with immunoSEQ multiplex PCR; in TCRdb, only in-frame clones are kept and a portion is missing. The sample includes about 200,000 clones, over 80% seen only once; the top ten take 3% to 3.5%. Sequencing used PBMCs or T cells enriched from blood (not recorded which). The source is a woman aged 25 to 39 who had been exposed to COVID-19. Both conserved end residues are part of each CDR3. A D gene is named only where the DNA matches it firmly. A clone size is listed for some rows: how often the clone was seen (once, few, many), or a class if it is expanded.

J,D,size,V,length,CDR3,DNA
TRBJ2-7,NA,NA,TRBV19,14,CASSIEGGGWEQYF,TGTGCCAGTAGTATAGAAGGAGGGGGCTGGGAGCAGTACTTC
TRBJ1-6,NA,NA,TRBV11-1,15,CASSLGGRGDSPLHF,TGTGCCAGCAGCTTAGGTGGCAGGGGAGATTCACCCCTCCACTTT
TRBJ1-1,TRBD1,once,TRBV30,11,CAWSLQGQAFF,TGTGCCTGGAGCCTACAGGGGCAAGCTTTCTTT
TRBJ1-2,TRBD1,NA,TRBV29-1,13,CSVARTGVGGYTF,TGCAGCGTTGCACGAACAGGGGTTGGTGGCTACACCTTC
TRBJ1-1,TRBD1,NA,TRBV5-4,16,CASSFGQGDLNTEAFF,TGTGCCAGCAGCTTCGGACAGGGGGATCTGAACACTGAAGCTTTCTTT
TRBJ1-1,NA,NA,TRBV9,14,CASSVMPVNTEAFF,TGTGCCAGCAGCGTAATGCCAGTGAACACTGAAGCTTTCTTT
TRBJ2-3,TRBD2,NA,TRBV5-1,16,CASIAGGMPSTDTQYF,TGCGCCAGCATAGCGGGGGGGATGCCTAGCACAGATACGCAGTATTTT
TRBJ2-2,NA,NA,TRBV7-2,15,CAGRWGEANTGELFF,TGTGCCGGACGATGGGGGGAGGCGAACACCGGGGAGCTGTTTTTT
TRBJ1-2,NA,NA,TRBV7-8,14,CASNDRIANYGYTF,TGTGCCAGCAACGACAGAATAGCTAACTATGGCTACACCTTC
TRBJ1-4,NA,NA,TRBV2,15,CASSRAAAQNEKLFF,TGTGCCAGCAGTCGCGCGGCCGCCCAGAATGAAAAACTGTTTTTT
TRBJ1-6,NA,NA,TRBV5-4,16,CASSFGGSYVNSPLHF,TGTGCCAGCAGCTTTGGGGGGAGTTATGTAAATTCACCCCTCCACTTT
TRBJ1-2,NA,NA,TRBV5-1,14,CASSSVLEGLGYTF,TGCGCCAGCAGCTCGGTACTTGAGGGACTTGGCTACACCTTC
TRBJ2-5,NA,NA,TRBV21-1,11,CASSKGEDLYF,TGTGCCAGCAGCAAAGGGGAGGACTTGTACTTC
TRBJ1-2,NA,NA,TRBV27,15,CASLDSGGSNYGYTF,TGTGCCAGCCTGGACAGCGGAGGCTCCAACTATGGCTACACCTTC
TRBJ1-2,TRBD1,NA,TRBV5-1,15,CASSLITGENYGYTF,TGCGCCAGCAGCTTGATAACAGGGGAGAACTATGGCTACACCTTC
TRBJ1-3,TRBD1,NA,TRBV12-3/TRBV12-4,13,CASIQGVGDTIYF,TGTGCCAGCATCCAGGGGGTGGGGGACACCATATATTTT
TRBJ2-1,TRBD2,NA,TRBV10-1,16,CASSLTGGAGFNEQFF,TGCGCCAGCAGTCTAACGGGGGGGGCTGGGTTCAATGAGCAGTTCTTC
TRBJ1-2,NA,NA,TRBV3-1/TRBV3-2,14,CASSQGGGPEGYTF,TGTGCCAGCAGCCAAGGGGGCGGCCCGGAGGGCTACACCTTC
TRBJ1-3,NA,NA,TRBV3-1/TRBV3-2,12,CASSQAENTIYF,TGTGCCAGCAGCCAGGCGGAAAACACCATATATTTT
TRBJ1-4,TRBD1,NA,TRBV3-1/TRBV3-2,14,CASSSGQDNEKLFF,TGTGCCAGCAGCTCGGGACAGGATAATGAAAAACTGTTTTTT
TRBJ1-2,TRBD1,few,TRBV19,15,CASSTRSQGVGGYTF,TGTGCCAGTAGTACCCGCTCACAGGGGGTGGGTGGCTACACCTTC
TRBJ2-7,TRBD1,NA,TRBV29-1,12,CSVRTGLYEQYF,TGCAGCGTTAGGACAGGGCTCTACGAGCAGTACTTC
TRBJ2-2,TRBD1,NA,TRBV5-3,13,CARSRDSCGELFF,TGTGCCAGAAGCCGGGACAGTTGCGGGGAGCTGTTTTTT
TRBJ2-3,NA,NA,TRBV4-1,17,CASSQDPPESEGDTQYF,TGCGCCAGCAGCCAAGATCCCCCGGAGTCGGAGGGAGATACGCAGTATTTT
TRBJ1-2,TRBD1,NA,TRBV10-1,17,CASSEFRPGTGDNGYTF,TGCGCCAGCAGTGAGTTCCGCCCCGGGACAGGGGACAATGGCTACACCTTC
TRBJ2-3,TRBD1,NA,TRBV3-1/TRBV3-2,15,CASSQMGQGSNTQYF,TGTGCCAGCAGCCAAATGGGACAGGGATCGAATACGCAGTATTTT
TRBJ2-7,NA,NA,TRBV10-1,11,CASSDSYEQYF,TGCGCCAGCAGTGACAGTTACGAGCAGTACTTC
TRBJ1-2,NA,NA,TRBV11-2,13,CASSLIQGEGYTF,TGTGCCAGCAGCTTAATACAGGGAGAGGGCTACACCTTC
TRBJ1-1,NA,NA,TRBV6-5,13,CASRRIRNTEAFF,TGTGCCAGCAGGCGGATACGGAACACTGAAGCTTTCTTT
TRBJ1-4,NA,NA,TRBV6-1,13,CASSEYRVEKLFF,TGTGCCAGCAGTGAGTACAGAGTTGAAAAACTGTTTTTT
TRBJ2-1,TRBD2,few,TRBV6-5,14,CASRSGGTYNEQFF,TGTGCCAGCAGATCCGGGGGGACCTACAATGAGCAGTTCTTC